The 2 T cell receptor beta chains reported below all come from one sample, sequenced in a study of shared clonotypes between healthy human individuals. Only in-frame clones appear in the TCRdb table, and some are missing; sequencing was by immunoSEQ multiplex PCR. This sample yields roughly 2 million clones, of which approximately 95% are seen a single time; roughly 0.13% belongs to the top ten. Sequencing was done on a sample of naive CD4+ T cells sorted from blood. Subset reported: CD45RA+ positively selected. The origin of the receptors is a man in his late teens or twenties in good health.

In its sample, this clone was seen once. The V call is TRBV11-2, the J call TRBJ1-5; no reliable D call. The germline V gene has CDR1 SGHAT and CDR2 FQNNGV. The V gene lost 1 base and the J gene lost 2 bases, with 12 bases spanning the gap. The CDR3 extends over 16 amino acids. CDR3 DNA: TGTGCCAGCAGCTTAGGTGGGCCCTTCGGCAATCAGCCCCAGCATTTT. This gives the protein CASSLGGPFGNQPQHF.

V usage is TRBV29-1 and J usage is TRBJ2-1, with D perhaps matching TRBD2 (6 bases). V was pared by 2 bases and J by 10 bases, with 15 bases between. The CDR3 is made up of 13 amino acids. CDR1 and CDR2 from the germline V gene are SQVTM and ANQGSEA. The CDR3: CSVENPLAKEQFF. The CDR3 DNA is TGCAGCGTTGAAAATCCCCTAGCGAAAGAGCAGTTCTTC.